Listed here are 31 T cell receptor beta chains from one sample, sequenced in a study of blood T cell repertoires in COVID-19. TCRdb's table, derived via immunoSEQ multiplex PCR, lists solely in-frame clones and lacks some. The table lists some 74,000 clones, 88% of them singletons. What was sequenced was peripheral blood. These receptors all come from a man aged 45-65 years with acute or convalescent COVID-19.

V gene TRBV24-1 combines with J gene TRBJ1-2; D may be TRBD1 (6 bases). The CDR3 is made up of 12 amino acids. The germline V and J ends were trimmed by 5 bases and 5 bases, with 8 bases remaining between them. The germline gives CDR1 KGHDR, CDR2 SFDVKD. The DNA for the CDR3 is TGTGCCACCAGTGGGGACAATTATGGCTACACCTTC. It specifies CATSGDNYGYTF.

The chain recombines TRBV9 with TRBJ1-2; 7 bases line up with TRBD1. Germline V gene data show CDR1 as SGDLS and CDR2 as YYNGEE. V shed 3 bases, J shed 4 bases, and the junction held 6 bases outside the gene matches. This CDR3 region has 14 residues. CDR3 sequence (DNA): TGTGCCAGCAGCGCCTTACAGGGGTCCTATGGCTACACCTTC. This translates into CASSALQGSYGYTF.

Here the CDR3 reads CASSRTSGGVFVEQFF. The CDR3 DNA follows: TGCGCCAGCAGCAGGACTAGCGGGGGGGTATTTGTTGAGCAGTTCTTC. V and J are TRBV5-1 and TRBJ2-1, with 15 bases that match TRBD2. V shed 4 bases and J 9 bases; nucleotides not matched to a gene: 8. The CDR3 loop spans 16 amino acids. Germline V gene data show CDR1 as SGHRS and CDR2 as YFSETQ.

CDR3: CASSLLQGYHEQYF. The CDR3 DNA is TGTGCCAGCAGTTTACTACAGGGATACCACGAGCAGTACTTC. This chain connects TRBV28 to TRBJ2-7; possible D gene TRBD1, 6 bases. There are 14 residues in the CDR3. In germline, CDR1 is MDHEN, CDR2 SYDVKM. Deletions cut 2 bases from V and 5 bases from J, with 13 bases between.

J is TRBJ1-5 and V is TRBV6-5, with 11 bases matching TRBD1. This CDR3 has 15 amino acids. Germline lookup yields CDR1 MNHEY and CDR2 SVGAGI. The V gene end was trimmed by 7 bases and the J gene end by 4 bases; junction bases not matched to a gene: 6. The CDR3 bases are TGTGCCAGCAACCCCGGGACAGGGGGTAATCAGCCCCAGCATTTT. Translation gives CASNPGTGGNQPQHF.

By share of the sample, this clone is medium-sized. V is TRBV12-5 and J is TRBJ2-7; 8 bases line up with TRBD1. From germline, CDR1 is LGHNT and CDR2 FRNRAP. V dropped 1 base and J dropped 5; count of bases not matched to a gene: 7. CDR3 length: 15 residues. The CDR3 DNA follows: TGTGCTAGTGGTTTGGCCTTCAGGGGGCACCACGAGCAGTACTTC. Encoded protein: CASGLAFRGHHEQYF.

V and J are TRBV12-3 or TRBV12-4 and TRBJ2-1; D remains unclear. The CDR3 covers 11 residues. V lost 5 bases and J 10 bases, leaving 9 bases between the germline ends. The CDR3 loop reads CASSRNGEQFF. CDR3 bases: TGTGCCAGCAGTAGGAACGGGGAGCAGTTCTTC.

This clone has just a few counts. For the CDR3, the DNA is TGTGCTAGTGGTTTGGTAAACATGAACACTGAAGCTTTCTTT. Translating gives CASGLVNMNTEAFF. This chain links TRBV12-5 with TRBJ1-1, with D uncertain. CDR3 length equals 14 residues. Germline V CDR1 and CDR2: LGHNT, FRNRAP. The V gene lost 0 bases and the J gene lost 0 bases, with 5 bases spanning the gap.

V usage is TRBV9 and J usage is TRBJ1-4; D ambiguous. With 0 bases removed from V and 5 bases from J, the gap between germline ends came to 8 bases. The V gene's germline CDR1 is SGDLS and CDR2 YYNGEE. CDR3 size: 14 residues. The CDR3 sequence: CASSVGGFNEKLFF. In DNA, the CDR3 is TGTGCCAGCAGCGTAGGAGGGTTCAATGAAAAACTGTTTTTT. Full variable domain (outside the CDR3, taken from reference TRBV9 and TRBJ1-4): DSGVTQTPKHLITATGQRVTLRCSPRSGDLSVYWYQQSLDQGLQFLIQYYNGEERAKGNILERFSAQQFPDLHSELNLSSLELGDSALYFCASSVGGFNEKLFFGSGTQLSVL.

The CDR3 sequence: CASSLTDQGYGYTF. The CDR3 DNA follows: TGTGCCAGCAGCTTAACAGACCAGGGGTATGGCTACACCTTC. The J gene is TRBJ1-2, the V gene TRBV7-8, with a weak D call TRBD1 (6 bases). V lost 2 bases, J lost 5 bases, and 12 bases lay in between. Germline V CDR1 and CDR2: SGHVS, FQNEAQ. The CDR3 sequence is 14 residues long.

The genes are TRBV5-4 and TRBJ2-5, with 9 positions matching TRBD1. This CDR3 has 14 amino acids. The germline gives CDR1 SGHNT, CDR2 YYREEE (reference sequence). The V gene end was trimmed by 4 bases and the J gene end by 10 bases; junction bases not matched to a gene: 11. CDR3 nucleotide sequence: TGTGCCAGCAGCGTAAACCTGGGACAGGGTGGCCAGTACTTC. Encoded protein: CASSVNLGQGGQYF.

Here the CDR3 reads CASSPPGQGFNSGANVLTF. CDR3 nucleotides: TGTGCCAGCTCACCACCGGGACAGGGATTTAACTCTGGGGCCAACGTCCTGACTTTC. The chain joins TRBV18 to TRBJ2-6, with TRBD1 matching over 9 bases. The ends lost 0 bases at V and 0 bases at J; junction bases unmatched: 6. The germline V gene has CDR1 KGHSH and CDR2 LQKENI. The CDR3 is 19 amino acids.

This chain connects TRBV11-3 to TRBJ1-2; maybe TRBD1 (5 bases). Trimming pared 3 bases from V and 8 bases from J, leaving 13 bases between. The CDR3 runs 13 residues. Germline-derived CDR1 and CDR2 are SGHNT and YENEEA. CDR3 in amino acids: CASSFSGGRGYTF. The CDR3, as DNA: TGTGCCAGCAGCTTCAGCGGGGGAAGAGGCTACACCTTC.

This clone has a handful of counts. The CDR3 is CASSANSGQGTTEAFF. The CDR3 region has the DNA TGTGCCAGCAGCGCCAATTCGGGACAGGGGACCACTGAAGCTTTCTTT. The rearrangement uses TRBV11-2 and TRBJ1-1; 10 nucleotides match TRBD1. Trimming cost V 5 bases and J 4 bases; bases outside gene matches: 10. This CDR3 comprises 16 residues. Germline CDR1 reads SGHAT; CDR2 reads FQNNGV.

This chain connects TRBV7-3 to TRBJ2-2, with a weak D call TRBD2 (5 bases). The CDR3 extends over 14 amino acids. Germline lookup yields CDR1 SGHTA and CDR2 FQGTGA. V was clipped by 1 base and J by 4 bases, with 7 bases between them. CDR3 sequence (DNA): TGTGCCAGCAGCTTAAGGCTAGCCACCGGGGAGCTGTTTTTT. Translation: CASSLRLATGELFF.

The J gene is TRBJ2-1, the V gene TRBV3-1 (or the pseudogene TRBV3-2), with 12 bases matching TRBD2. The CDR3 runs 15 residues. Germline V gives CDR1 LGHDT, CDR2 YNNKEL (reference sequence). Trimming removed 1 base from V and 6 bases from J; junction bases left unmatched: 1. The CDR3, as DNA: TGTGCCAGCAGCCAAGGGACTAGCGGGGCCAATGAGCAGTTCTTC. Its translation: CASSQGTSGANEQFF.

This chain joins TRBV5-1 and TRBJ2-5, with 13 bases matching TRBD2. V was pared by 1 base and J by 1 base, with 4 bases of the junction left unmatched. The length of the CDR3 is 17 residues. Germline V gene sequence: CDR1 SGHRS, CDR2 YFSETQ. The CDR3 DNA reads as TGCGCCAGCAGCTTGCGTAGACTAGCGGGGGGCCAAGAGACCCAGTACTTC. This codes for CASSLRRLAGGQETQYF.

J is TRBJ1-3 and V is TRBV9; D is ambiguous. The germline V gene encodes CDR1 SGDLS and CDR2 YYNGEE. The germline V and J ends were trimmed by 3 bases and 0 bases, with 13 bases remaining between them. The CDR3 is 16 amino acids. In DNA form, the CDR3 reads TGTGCCAGCAGCGCATTCAGTCGAATCTCTGGAAACACCATATATTTT. Translated: CASSAFSRISGNTIYF.

V is TRBV7-2 and J is TRBJ2-4; TRBD1 agrees at 10 bases. J was trimmed by 6 bases and V by 5 bases; bases with no gene match: 10. Germline-derived CDR1 and CDR2 are SGHTA and FQGNSA. The CDR3 has 16 amino acids. This CDR3 reads CASSHSGTGVRNIQYF. CDR3 DNA: TGTGCCAGCAGCCATTCCGGGACAGGGGTTCGAAACATTCAGTACTTC.

This chain connects TRBV2 to TRBJ1-2; the match to TRBD1 covers 8 bases. CDR3 length equals 13 residues. CDR1 is SNHLY, CDR2 FYNNEI, per germline. Losses at the gene ends were 5 bases for V and 8 bases for J; bases not matched to a gene: 7. The CDR3 sequence: CASSTTGAIGYTF. The CDR3 bases are TGTGCCAGCAGTACGACAGGGGCGATCGGCTACACCTTC.

The chain carries TRBV6-5 and TRBJ1-2; tentative D call: TRBD1 (5 bases). Between the trimmed V and J ends, which lost 6 bases and 4 bases, there was a span of 15 bases. In germline, CDR1 is MNHEY, CDR2 SVGAGI. This CDR3 comprises 14 residues. This chain's CDR3 is CASSATASSYGYTF. In DNA, the CDR3 is TGTGCCAGCAGCGCGACAGCATCCTCCTATGGCTACACCTTC.

The V and J genes are TRBV6-5 and TRBJ1-4; 7 bases fit TRBD1. CDR1 is MNHEY and CDR2 is SVGAGI in the germline V gene. The CDR3 extends over 14 amino acids. With V trimmed by 6 bases and J by 7 bases, 8 bases remained unmatched. As DNA, the CDR3 is TGTGCCAGCAGACTGACAGGGTCGATTGAAAAACTGTTTTTT. Amino acids: CASRLTGSIEKLFF.

The chain joins TRBV19 to TRBJ1-5, with D possibly matching TRBD1 (6 bases). The ends were cut back, 8 bases at V and 2 bases at J, with 13 bases in the middle. The germline V gene has CDR1 LNHDA and CDR2 SQIVND (reference sequence). This CDR3 contains 14 residues. The CDR3 region is CASVRQAGNQPQHF. CDR3 in DNA: TGTGCCAGTGTCAGACAGGCAGGCAATCAGCCCCAGCATTTT.

This sequence joins TRBV5-4 and TRBJ2-3; D possibly corresponds to TRBD2 (6 bases). The germline V and J ends were trimmed by 2 bases and 6 bases, with 7 bases remaining between them. This CDR3 region has 12 residues. Per germline, CDR1 SGHNT and CDR2 YYREEE (reference sequence). CDR3 in DNA: TGTGCCAGCAGCTTCGGGACTGATACGCAGTATTTT. It translates to CASSFGTDTQYF.

CDR3 in amino acids: CASTERGIGGYTF. In DNA form, the CDR3 reads TGTGCCAGCACCGAAAGGGGGATTGGTGGCTACACCTTC. The V call is TRBV6-5, the J call TRBJ1-2, with a tentative D call TRBD1 (6 bases). CDR1 and CDR2 (germline): MNHEY, SVGAGI. CDR3 size: 13 residues. Trimming stripped 7 bases from V and 7 bases from J, with 16 bases between.

The chain couples TRBV2 to TRBJ2-5; 11 positions match TRBD1. The germline V gene has CDR1 SNHLY and CDR2 FYNNEI. V was pared by 3 bases and J by 4 bases, with 4 bases of the junction left unmatched. The CDR3 has 15 residues. The chain's CDR3 is CASSDPGQGGETQYF. The DNA for the CDR3 is TGTGCCAGCAGTGATCCGGGACAGGGGGGAGAGACCCAGTACTTC.

The chain is built from TRBV19 and TRBJ2-7, with D possibly TRBD1 on 6 matching bases. The V and J ends lost 4 bases and 4 bases respectively, with 11 bases between them. This CDR3 is 13 amino acids long. Germline V gene data show CDR1 as LNHDA and CDR2 as SQIVND (reference sequence). CDR3 in amino acids: CASSTTGTYEQYF. CDR3 nucleotides: TGTGCCAGTAGTACTACCGGGACATACGAGCAGTACTTC.

This clone was seen at least ten times. The rearrangement links TRBV2 to TRBJ2-7; TRBD1 might be the D (6 bases). The CDR3 runs to 13 residues. V lost 9 bases and J lost 4, with 16 bases in between. Germline V gives CDR1 SNHLY, CDR2 FYNNEI. In DNA, the CDR3 is TGTGCCAGTCGGTTTCAGGGACAATACGAGCAGTACTTC. Amino acids: CASRFQGQYEQYF.

The chain uses TRBV6-5 and TRBJ2-6; 11 bases are a match to TRBD1. Trimming took 2 bases from V and 3 from J; bases not matched to a gene: 0. The V gene's germline CDR1 is MNHEY and CDR2 SVGAGI. This CDR3 comprises 16 residues. CDR3 sequence reads: CASSYGTGGGANVLTF. In nucleotides, the CDR3 is TGTGCCAGCAGTTACGGGACAGGGGGTGGGGCCAACGTCCTGACTTTC.

In this sample, this clone turned up once. The chain uses TRBV27 and TRBJ1-2; TRBD1 matches at 7 bases. The CDR3 spans 14 residues. Losses at the gene ends were 7 bases for V and 7 bases for J; bases not matched to a gene: 12. In germline, CDR1 is MNHEY, CDR2 SMNVEV (reference sequence). CDR3 protein: CASKTLGQSRGYTF. The CDR3 nucleotides are TGTGCCAGCAAAACCCTGGGACAGTCCCGTGGCTACACCTTC.

J is TRBJ2-5 and V is TRBV10-2, with 11 nucleotides matching TRBD1. This CDR3 contains 15 residues. CDR1 and CDR2 from the germline V gene are WSHSY and SAAADI. V gave up 7 bases and J gave up 4 bases; unmatched junction bases: 8. The CDR3 loop is CASTPFGTGGETQYF. CDR3 DNA: TGCGCCAGCACCCCCTTCGGGACAGGGGGAGAGACCCAGTACTTC.